This entry is about one T cell receptor (beta chain). The data belong to a study of Ad26.COV2.S vaccination and SARS-CoV-2 variants. Treatment here: some 20 received Ad26.COV2.S at low or high dose, single or two shots; five or six received placebo; per-sample allocation not given. The study sampled participants on day 63 after the first vaccine or placebo injection. The CDR3 is 14 amino acids. V was pared by 7 bases and J by 4 bases, with 5 bases of the junction left unmatched. Per the germline V gene, CDR1 is MNHEY and CDR2 is SVGAGI. Measured with immunoSEQ multiplex PCR; TCRdb has only the in-frame clones, and not every one. The table has about 450,000 clones, roughly 89% seen once.

The chain carries TRBV6-5 and TRBJ2-3, with 10 bases aligning to TRBD2. This receptor was identified in a person between 18 and 65 years old who received the Ad26.COV2.S COVID-19 vaccine or a placebo. Sequences were derived from peripheral blood, sampled in a trial of Ad26.COV2.S vaccine versus placebo. The CDR3 region is CASKREGRADTQYF. CDR3 nucleotides: TGTGCCAGCAAGCGGGAGGGCCGGGCAGATACGCAGTATTTT.